A single sample is the source of the 9 T cell receptor beta chains below, sequenced in a study of T cell responses to AZD1222 COVID-19 vaccine. TCRdb's copy holds only in-frame clones and misses some; the assay was immunoSEQ multiplex PCR. The sample records some 120,000 clones, 70% to 90% being singletons. The sequencing here drew on peripheral blood, taken on day 0 of AZD1222 vaccination. Source of these receptors: an adult in good health.

The rearrangement links TRBV4-1 to TRBJ1-3; 10 bases fit TRBD1. J gave up 4 bases and V 5 bases, and 8 bases lay outside the gene matches. Germline-derived CDR1 and CDR2 are MGHRA and YSYEKL. This CDR3 has 16 amino acids. CDR3 coding DNA: TGCGCCAGCAGCATAACCGGGACAGGGGCAGGAAACACCATATATTTT. It codes for CASSITGTGAGNTIYF.

The V gene is TRBV7-2, the J gene TRBJ1-4; TRBD1 agrees at 7 bases. Germline V gene data show CDR1 as SGHTA and CDR2 as FQGNSA. The length of the CDR3 is 14 residues. Trimming cost V 3 bases and J 8 bases; bases outside gene matches: 6. The CDR3 protein is CASSLGQKEEKLFF. The CDR3, as DNA: TGTGCCAGCAGCTTGGGACAGAAGGAGGAAAAACTGTTTTTT.

The V and J genes are TRBV4-2 and TRBJ2-5, with D tentatively TRBD1 or TRBD2 (5 bases each). Trimming took 2 bases from V and 1 from J, leaving 11 bases between them. The CDR3 spans 15 residues. In germline, CDR1 is LGHNA, CDR2 YNFKEQ. CDR3 protein: CASSQFEGSQETQYF. DNA for the CDR3: TGTGCCAGCAGCCAATTCGAGGGGAGCCAAGAGACCCAGTACTTC.

The chain links TRBV6-2 or TRBV6-3 to TRBJ2-3; D not certain. The germline CDR1 and CDR2 sequences are MNHEY and SVGEGT. This CDR3 is 15 amino acids long. The V gene lost 6 bases and the J gene lost 0 bases, with 13 bases spanning the gap. Written as DNA, the CDR3 is TGTGCCAGCAGCCCCCCGCTTTCTAGCACAGATACGCAGTATTTT. This gives the protein CASSPPLSSTDTQYF.

The rearrangement links TRBV7-2 to TRBJ2-1; D remains ambiguous. V was clipped by 5 bases and J by 10 bases, with 18 bases between them. Germline lookup yields CDR1 SGHTA and CDR2 FQGNSA. The CDR3 is 14 amino acids. The CDR3 coding sequence is TGTGCCAGCAGCCAGAAAGAAATAGCTGGGGAGCAGTTCTTC. Translated: CASSQKEIAGEQFF.

V usage is TRBV19 and J usage is TRBJ1-5, with a possible D match to TRBD1 (6 bases). Trimming took off 8 bases at V and 1 base at J, with 15 bases between the two ends. Germline CDR1 and CDR2: LNHDA and SQIVND (reference sequence). The CDR3 loop spans 15 amino acids. The CDR3 bases are TGTGCCAGTCGCGGGGGCCCGATCAGCAATCAGCCCCAGCATTTT. This sequence encodes CASRGGPISNQPQHF.

The J gene is TRBJ1-2, the V gene TRBV6-5; perhaps TRBD1 as D (5 bases). This CDR3 comprises 14 residues. Germline V gene sequence: CDR1 MNHEY, CDR2 SVGAGI. V was pared by 5 bases and J by 3 bases, with 13 bases between. CDR3 loop: CASSPRGTDYGYTF. The CDR3 DNA sequence: TGTGCCAGCAGTCCCCGGGGGACTGACTATGGCTACACCTTC.

The J gene is TRBJ1-5, the V gene TRBV7-6; D remains ambiguous. Trimming took 5 bases from V and 2 from J, leaving 13 bases between them. The CDR3 has 15 amino acids. Per the germline V gene, CDR1 is SGHVS and CDR2 is FNYEAQ. The CDR3 nucleotides read TGTGCCAGCAGCCTCTCGCGGGTGGGCAATCAGCCCCAGCATTTT. This codes for CASSLSRVGNQPQHF.

The rearrangement links TRBV19 to TRBJ2-7; 9 positions match TRBD1. This CDR3 spans 15 amino acids. The V and J ends lost 3 bases and 3 bases, in that order; junction bases with no gene match: 6. CDR1 and CDR2 from the germline V gene are LNHDA and SQIVND (reference sequence). Written as DNA, the CDR3 is TGTGCCAGTAGTATCACAGGGGGCATGTACTACGAGCAGTACTTC. It translates to CASSITGGMYYEQYF. Combining the CDR3 with reference TRBV19 and TRBJ2-7 gives the whole variable domain DGGITQSPKYLFRKEGQNVTLSCEQNLNHDAMYWYRQDPGQGLRLIYYSQIVNDFQKGDIAEGYSVSREKKESFPLTVTSAQKNPTAFYLCASSITGGMYYEQYFGPGTRLTVT.